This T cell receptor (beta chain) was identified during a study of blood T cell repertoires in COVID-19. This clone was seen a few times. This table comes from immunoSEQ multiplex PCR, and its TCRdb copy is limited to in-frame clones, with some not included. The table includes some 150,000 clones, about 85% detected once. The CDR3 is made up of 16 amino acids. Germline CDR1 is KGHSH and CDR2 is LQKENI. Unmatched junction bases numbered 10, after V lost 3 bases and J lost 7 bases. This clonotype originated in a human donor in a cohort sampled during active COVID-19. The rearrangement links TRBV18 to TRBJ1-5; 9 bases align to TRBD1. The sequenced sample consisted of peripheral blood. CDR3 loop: CASSPSRDRVGQPQHF. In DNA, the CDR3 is TGTGCCAGCTCACCTTCCCGGGACAGGGTCGGGCAGCCCCAGCATTTT. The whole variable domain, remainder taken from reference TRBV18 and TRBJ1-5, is NAGVMQNPRHLVRRRGQEARLRCSPMKGHSHVYWYRQLPEEGLKFMVYLQKENIIDESGMPKERFSAEFPKEGPSILRIQQVVRGDSAAYFCASSPSRDRVGQPQHFGDGTRLSIL.